This paragraph covers one TCR beta chain sequence. The data are from a study of regulatory and conventional T cells in breast cancer. CDR1 is SGHRS and CDR2 is YFSETQ in the germline V gene. The CDR3 has 11 amino acids. V was clipped by 5 bases and J by 5 bases, with 7 bases between them. TCRdb reanalysed the PCR reads using MiXCR and keeps one entry per CDR3 protein. The sample carries 1,000 to 1,500 distinct CDR3 sequences, more than 75% recorded once. The TCR comes from a male donor in good health. The sequencing input was regulatory T cells from blood. V is TRBV5-1 and J is TRBJ2-5, with D hard to call. The CDR3 DNA reads TGCGCCAGCAGGAAACTGGAGACCCAGTACTTC. This encodes CASRKLETQYF.